Described below is a single TCR beta chain sequence and its context. Its antigen remains unknown. V shed 2 bases, J shed 0 bases, and the junction held 4 bases outside the gene matches. Per the germline V gene, CDR1 is GTSNPN and CDR2 is SVGIG (reference sequence). The CDR3 is 15 residues long. Assay used: immunoSEQ multiplex PCR; TCRdb lists only in-frame clones, some missing. The sample lists approximately 59,000 clones; around 77% were seen once. This entry belongs to a study of T cells in tumors after PD-1 blockade. Whole-study context: Prior checkpoint blockade, systemic immunosuppressant use, or anti-cancer therapy within 4 weeks excluded patients. Some patients also took daily vismodegib 150 mg during anti-PD-1 treatment.

General study results and limits: Blood contained roughly 43% of the tumor's TCR clonotypes.

Template: tumor biopsy or peripheral blood genomic DNA, roughly 600-6,004 ng per sample. This chain links TRBV30 with TRBJ2-3; 8 positions agree with TRBD1. This receptor was obtained from a human donor with basal cell carcinoma. Sequences were derived from PBMCs, sampled before anti-PD-1 treatment. The CDR3 DNA follows: TGTGCCTGGAGTAAAGGACAGGGCAGCACAGATACGCAGTATTTT. Translation gives CAWSKGQGSTDTQYF.